The rows below give T cell receptor beta chains drawn from one sample of a study of T-cell memory formation after mild COVID-19. A single record per CDR3 protein comes from TCRdb applying MiXCR to the 5' RACE reads. There are about 470,000 distinct CDR3 sequences in the sample; around 25% occur only once, and around an eighth lies in the top ten. The sequenced material came from PBMCs or a T cell subset sorted from them (not recorded which). Source of these receptors: an adult woman who had mild COVID-19 (a few samples of this study predate the infection). Cell type and time point are not known. Both conserved end residues are part of each CDR3. The order of the fields is J gene, D gene, V gene, clone size, CDR3 DNA, CDR3 protein. A D gene is named only where the DNA matches it firmly. Size values are once, few and many counts, or a class for expanded clones, and some rows have none.

J gene: TRBJ2-7
D gene: NA
V gene: TRBV18
clone size: NA
CDR3 DNA: TGTGCCAGCTCACCGACAGTCTACGAGCAGTACTTC
CDR3 protein: CASSPTVYEQYF

J gene: TRBJ2-2
D gene: TRBD1
V gene: TRBV7-2
clone size: NA
CDR3 DNA: TGTGCCAGCAGCCTACGGACAGGGCCCGGGGAGCTGTTTTTT
CDR3 protein: CASSLRTGPGELFF

J gene: TRBJ2-2
D gene: NA
V gene: TRBV29-1
clone size: many
CDR3 DNA: TGCAGCGTTCATTCCGGGACAAACACCGGGGAGCTGTTTTTT
CDR3 protein: CSVHSGTNTGELFF

J gene: TRBJ2-7
D gene: TRBD1
V gene: TRBV18
clone size: NA
CDR3 DNA: TGTGCCAGCTCATCCCGGACAGGAACTTATAGCTCCTACGAGCAGTACTTC
CDR3 protein: CASSSRTGTYSSYEQYF

J gene: TRBJ1-1
D gene: NA
V gene: TRBV15
clone size: few
CDR3 DNA: TGTGCCACCTCTCCTCGCGGCATGAACACTGAAGCTTTCTTT
CDR3 protein: CATSPRGMNTEAFF

J gene: TRBJ2-5
D gene: TRBD1
V gene: TRBV20-1
clone size: few
CDR3 DNA: TGCAGTGCTAGACCCGCCGGACAGGGACGGAGAGAGACCCAGTACTTC
CDR3 protein: CSARPAGQGRRETQYF

J gene: TRBJ2-4
D gene: TRBD2
V gene: TRBV7-9
clone size: NA
CDR3 DNA: TGTGCCAGCAGCTTAGCGGCGGGAGTAATCAACATTCAGTACTTC
CDR3 protein: CASSLAAGVINIQYF

J gene: TRBJ1-1
D gene: NA
V gene: TRBV12-3/TRBV12-4
clone size: few
CDR3 DNA: TGTGCCAGCGTCAAGCTTAGAGGGCCATCGGGCACTGAAGCTTTCTTT
CDR3 protein: CASVKLRGPSGTEAFF

J gene: TRBJ1-2
D gene: NA
V gene: TRBV5-5
clone size: few
CDR3 DNA: TGTGCCAGCAGTCAGGACGGGACCTATGGCTACACCTTC
CDR3 protein: CASSQDGTYGYTF

J gene: TRBJ2-1
D gene: TRBD2
V gene: TRBV7-9
clone size: NA
CDR3 DNA: TGTGCCAGCAGCCCTGTTGGCTGGACTAGCCCCTTATCGTCCACCTACAATGAGCAGTTCTTC
CDR3 protein: CASSPVGWTSPLSSTYNEQFF

J gene: TRBJ1-1
D gene: TRBD1
V gene: TRBV29-1
clone size: NA
CDR3 DNA: TGCAGCGTCGAACTCGACAGGGGGCTTCTTTGGAAGAGCACTGAAGCTTTCTTT
CDR3 protein: CSVELDRGLLWKSTEAFF

J gene: TRBJ1-1
D gene: TRBD1
V gene: TRBV25-1
clone size: NA
CDR3 DNA: TGTGCCAGCAGTGCCCAGGGGGTCTCTGAAGCTTTCTTT
CDR3 protein: CASSAQGVSEAFF

J gene: TRBJ2-3
D gene: TRBD2
V gene: TRBV12-3/TRBV12-4
clone size: few
CDR3 DNA: TGTGCCAGCACCTCGGGGAGGCGGGGGGCCTATACGCAGTATTTT
CDR3 protein: CASTSGRRGAYTQYF

J gene: TRBJ2-7
D gene: TRBD1
V gene: TRBV7-3
clone size: few
CDR3 DNA: TGTGCCAGCAGCGTCGCAGGGGGTACCGCCTACGAGCAGTACTTC
CDR3 protein: CASSVAGGTAYEQYF

J gene: TRBJ2-2
D gene: TRBD2
V gene: TRBV2
clone size: NA
CDR3 DNA: TGTGCCAGCAGTTGGACTAGCGGGAGCTCCGGGGAGCTGTTTTTT
CDR3 protein: CASSWTSGSSGELFF

J gene: TRBJ2-3
D gene: NA
V gene: TRBV6-5
clone size: NA
CDR3 DNA: TGTGCCAGCAGTTACTCGAGGGCGGGGGCACACTTTCGCACAGATACGCAGTATTTT
CDR3 protein: CASSYSRAGAHFRTDTQYF

J gene: TRBJ2-2
D gene: NA
V gene: TRBV7-9
clone size: NA
CDR3 DNA: TGTGCCCCTGTGGGGGGAGTTACGAACACCGGGGAGCTGTTTTTT
CDR3 protein: CAPVGGVTNTGELFF

J gene: TRBJ1-3
D gene: NA
V gene: TRBV4-1
clone size: NA
CDR3 DNA: TGCGCCAGCAGCCAAGAAAGAAACACCATATATTTT
CDR3 protein: CASSQERNTIYF

J gene: TRBJ2-7
D gene: TRBD1
V gene: TRBV5-1
clone size: few
CDR3 DNA: TGCGCCAGCAACCGAGGGACAGTGGAGTCGGACGAGCAGTACTTC
CDR3 protein: CASNRGTVESDEQYF

J gene: TRBJ2-4
D gene: TRBD2
V gene: TRBV18
clone size: few
CDR3 DNA: TGTGCCAGCTCACCACCGGTCACTAGCGGGAGTTCGAAAAACATTCAGTACTTC
CDR3 protein: CASSPPVTSGSSKNIQYF

J gene: TRBJ2-3
D gene: NA
V gene: TRBV14
clone size: few
CDR3 DNA: TGTGCCAGCAGCCCAGCCGGGACCCGCGCAGATACGCAGTATTTT
CDR3 protein: CASSPAGTRADTQYF

J gene: TRBJ2-7
D gene: TRBD2
V gene: TRBV4-3
clone size: NA
CDR3 DNA: TGCGCCAGCAGCCAAGAAGGGACTAGCGGATACGAGCAGTACTTC
CDR3 protein: CASSQEGTSGYEQYF

J gene: TRBJ2-7
D gene: NA
V gene: TRBV7-3
clone size: many
CDR3 DNA: TGTGCCAGCAGCTTAATCGGAGGCTACGAGCAGTACTTC
CDR3 protein: CASSLIGGYEQYF

J gene: TRBJ2-7
D gene: NA
V gene: TRBV7-2
clone size: NA
CDR3 DNA: TGTGCCAGCAGCTTACTTCTGGGAAGCGAGCAGTACTTC
CDR3 protein: CASSLLLGSEQYF

J gene: TRBJ2-2
D gene: NA
V gene: TRBV6-5
clone size: NA
CDR3 DNA: TGTGCCAGCAGTTACTCGGGTACTAGGAGCACCGGGGAGCTGTTTTTT
CDR3 protein: CASSYSGTRSTGELFF

J gene: TRBJ2-7
D gene: TRBD2
V gene: TRBV20-1
clone size: few
CDR3 DNA: TGCAGTGCGCACGGGGGGGCCTACGAGCAGTACTTC
CDR3 protein: CSAHGGAYEQYF

J gene: TRBJ2-3
D gene: NA
V gene: TRBV7-2
clone size: few
CDR3 DNA: TGTGCCAGCAGTTCAGTGGGCTGGGGGGCCAGCACAGATACGCAGTATTTT
CDR3 protein: CASSSVGWGASTDTQYF

J gene: TRBJ2-3
D gene: NA
V gene: TRBV12-3/TRBV12-4
clone size: NA
CDR3 DNA: TGTGCCAGCAGTTTAGGTGAGGGGCAGTATTTT
CDR3 protein: CASSLGEGQYF

J gene: TRBJ2-7
D gene: NA
V gene: TRBV3-1
clone size: few
CDR3 DNA: TGTGCCAGCAGCCTATTGCTAGGGGAGCAGTACTTC
CDR3 protein: CASSLLLGEQYF

J gene: TRBJ1-5
D gene: TRBD1
V gene: TRBV6-2/TRBV6-3
clone size: once
CDR3 DNA: TGTGCCAGCAGTGCTAACCGGGACAGGGTGAGGCCCCAGCATTTT
CDR3 protein: CASSANRDRVRPQHF

J gene: TRBJ1-1
D gene: TRBD1
V gene: TRBV7-9
clone size: few
CDR3 DNA: TGTGCCAGCAGCTTATTGGGGACAGCGATGAACACTGAAGCTTTCTTT
CDR3 protein: CASSLLGTAMNTEAFF

J gene: TRBJ2-1
D gene: TRBD2
V gene: TRBV28
clone size: few
CDR3 DNA: TGTGCCAGCAGTCCTTGGACTAGCGGGAACAATGAGCAGTTCTTC
CDR3 protein: CASSPWTSGNNEQFF

J gene: TRBJ2-1
D gene: TRBD2
V gene: TRBV6-6
clone size: NA
CDR3 DNA: TGTGCCAGCAGCGGACTAGCGGGACCGGGTGAGCAGTTCTTC
CDR3 protein: CASSGLAGPGEQFF

J gene: TRBJ2-1
D gene: TRBD2
V gene: TRBV28
clone size: NA
CDR3 DNA: TGTGCCAGCAGCCCCGTCGGACTAGCGGGGGACAATGAGCAGTTCTTC
CDR3 protein: CASSPVGLAGDNEQFF

J gene: TRBJ2-3
D gene: NA
V gene: TRBV6-1
clone size: few
CDR3 DNA: TGTGCCAGCAGTGAGATCAGGGATCCAGATACGCAGTATTTT
CDR3 protein: CASSEIRDPDTQYF

J gene: TRBJ2-7
D gene: TRBD1
V gene: TRBV12-3/TRBV12-4
clone size: few
CDR3 DNA: TGTGCCAGCAGCCCACCCGACAGGGGCCACGAGCAGTACTTC
CDR3 protein: CASSPPDRGHEQYF

J gene: TRBJ1-2
D gene: NA
V gene: TRBV5-1
clone size: few
CDR3 DNA: TGCGCCAGCTATCCAGGACTAGGCTATGGCTACACCTTC
CDR3 protein: CASYPGLGYGYTF

J gene: TRBJ2-6
D gene: NA
V gene: TRBV24-1
clone size: once
CDR3 DNA: TGTGCCACCAGTCAACAGGGCTCTGGGGCCAACGTCCTGACTTTC
CDR3 protein: CATSQQGSGANVLTF

J gene: TRBJ1-3
D gene: NA
V gene: TRBV15
clone size: few
CDR3 DNA: TGTGCCACCAGCAGGCAGTTCGGGGGCGGAAACACCATATATTTT
CDR3 protein: CATSRQFGGGNTIYF

J gene: TRBJ2-5
D gene: NA
V gene: TRBV5-1
clone size: NA
CDR3 DNA: TGCGCCAGCAGCGAAGCGGGCATCCCGGGGACCCAGTACTTC
CDR3 protein: CASSEAGIPGTQYF